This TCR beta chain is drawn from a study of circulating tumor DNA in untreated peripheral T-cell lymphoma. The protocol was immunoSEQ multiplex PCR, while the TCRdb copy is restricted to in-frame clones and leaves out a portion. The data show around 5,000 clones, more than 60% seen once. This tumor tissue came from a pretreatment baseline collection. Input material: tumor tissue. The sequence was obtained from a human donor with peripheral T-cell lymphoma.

The CDR3, as DNA: TGTGCCAGCAGCTACCTAGACAGGGACGGGGATACGCAGTATTTT. Translation: CASSYLDRDGDTQYF. J is TRBJ2-3 and V is TRBV11-3; 7 bases are a match to TRBD1. CDR3 length: 15 residues. Losses at the gene ends were 4 bases for V and 6 bases for J; bases not matched to a gene: 10. Germline CDR1 is SGHNT and CDR2 is YENEEA.